These 12 T cell receptor beta chains were all obtained from the same sample, sequenced in a study of tumor-infiltrating lymphocytes in oesophageal squamous cell carcinoma. TCRdb used MiXCR to reprocess the PCR reads, holding one entry per CDR3 protein. The data show over 10,000 distinct CDR3 sequences, around 55% seen once. Source material: esophageal tumor tissue. These receptors were collected from a female donor with esophageal squamous cell carcinoma.

This clonotype was recorded at least ten times. This sequence joins TRBV10-2 and TRBJ1-5, with D tentatively TRBD1 (6 bases). Trimming took off 0 bases at V and 5 bases at J, with 11 bases between the two ends. The CDR3 totals 15 residues. Per the germline V gene, CDR1 is WSHSY and CDR2 is SAAADI. This CDR3 is CASSESTGKYQPQHF. CDR3 sequence (DNA): TGCGCCAGCAGTGAGTCAACAGGGAAATATCAGCCCCAGCATTTT.

This clonotype is medium-sized in the sample. It is unclear where the CDR3 begins or ends on the DNA, so no DNA is shown, and the CDR3 is as TCRdb lists it. The chain links TRBV7-3 to TRBJ2-6; TRBD1 was called by the table and not checked on the DNA. Counting both end residues, the CDR3 totals 18 amino acids. In germline, CDR1 is SGHTA, CDR2 FQGTGA. CDR3 sequence: CASSLYNPEGSLWLHLRF.

This sequence joins TRBV10-3 and TRBJ2-1; tentatively, D is TRBD2 (6 bases). The germline V gene encodes CDR1 ENHRY and CDR2 SYGVKD. The CDR3 runs to 17 residues. The germline V and J ends were trimmed by 4 bases and 0 bases, with 16 bases remaining between them. The DNA of the CDR3 is TGTGCCATCAGTGGTACTCTAGCGCCGAGCTCCTACAATGAGCAGTTCTTC. Its translation is CAISGTLAPSSYNEQFF.

The V call is TRBV7-8, the J call TRBJ2-1; 8 nucleotides align to TRBD1. The DNA end is a closer match to TRBJ2-7, so the J assignment may be wrong. Germline CDR1 reads SGHVS; CDR2 reads FQNEAQ. The CDR3 covers 15 residues. CDR3 residues: CASRVGQGAWNEQYF. CDR3 sequence (DNA): TGTGCCAGCAGGGTGGGGCAGGGGGCATGGAATGAGCAGTACTTC.

The sample holds many counts of this clonotype. The chain uses TRBV12-3 or TRBV12-4 and TRBJ1-5; a weak D match, TRBD1 (5 bases). V lost 2 bases and J lost 0, with 8 bases in between. The CDR3 has 15 residues. The CDR3 DNA reads as TGTGCCAGCAGTTTACAGGGATATAGCAATCAGCCCCAGCATTTT. As protein: CASSLQGYSNQPQHF.

This clonotype was seen only a few times. This chain uses TRBV11-2 with TRBJ2-5; either TRBD1 or TRBD2 may supply D (5 bases each). Germline-derived CDR1 and CDR2 are SGHAT and FQNNGV. Trimming stripped 5 bases from V and 13 bases from J, with 23 bases between. The CDR3 has 14 residues. The CDR3 reads CASSVQGYTGELYF. The CDR3 nucleotides are TGTGCCAGCAGCGTGCAGGGTTACACCGGGGAGCTGTACTTC.

This chain joins TRBV11-2 and TRBJ2-2; 7 nucleotides align to TRBD1. The junction had 14 bases not matched to a gene; V was cut back by 5 bases and J by 2 bases. The CDR3 has 18 amino acids. The germline V gene encodes CDR1 SGHAT and CDR2 FQNNGV. The CDR3 loop reads CASSPGAGGTGNTGELFF. CDR3 DNA: TGTGCCAGCAGCCCCGGGGCAGGGGGAACGGGTAACACCGGGGAGCTGTTTTTT.

This clonotype has only one observation. V usage is TRBV7-3 and J usage is TRBJ2-5; D unresolved. This CDR3 spans 13 amino acids. V was shortened by 4 bases and J by 5 bases, with 11 bases between the two germline ends. Germline V lookup: CDR1 SGHTA, CDR2 FQGTGA. In DNA form, the CDR3 reads TGTGCCAGCAGCTGGTGGGTGGGGGAGACCCAGTACTTC. Translated, it gives CASSWWVGETQYF.

With respect to this clonotype: Without the conserved terminal phenylalanine or tryptophan, this CDR3 likely stems from a read error. Because the CDR3's place on the DNA is in doubt, the DNA is left out and the CDR3 is given as listed by TCRdb. CDR3 region: CASSLSRTYEQYFGS. V is TRBV7-3 and J is TRBJ2-5. The CDR3 length is 15 residues, termini included. Germline CDR1 SGHTA, CDR2 FQGTGA.

By share, this clonotype counts as medium-sized. This chain links TRBV11-2 with TRBJ2-7; 7 bases align to TRBD2. Trimming took 4 bases from V and 6 from J; bases not matched to a gene: 6. The CDR3 covers 13 residues. CDR1 SGHAT and CDR2 FQNNGV come from the germline V gene. CDR3 DNA: TGTGCCAGCAGCTCAAGGGCGGGGGTCGAGCAGTACTTC. Protein: CASSSRAGVEQYF. Drawing the rest from reference TRBV11-2 and TRBJ2-7, the complete variable domain is EAGVAQSPRYKIIEKRQSVAFWCNPISGHATLYWYQQILGQGPKLLIQFQNNGVVDDSQLPKDRFSAERLKGVDSTLKIQPAKLEDSAVYLCASSSRAGVEQYFGPGTRLTVT.

The chain joins TRBV6-1 to TRBJ1-6; the match to TRBD1 covers 9 bases. Germline CDR1 is MNHNS and CDR2 is SASEGT. J gave up 6 bases and V 3 bases, and 0 bases lay outside the gene matches. This CDR3 region has 14 residues. This CDR3 reads CASSETGGNSPLHF. As DNA, the CDR3 is TGTGCCAGCAGTGAGACAGGGGGTAATTCACCCCTCCACTTT.

The chain is built from TRBV6-1 and TRBJ2-3; tentative D call: TRBD2 (5 bases). The V and J ends lost 5 bases and 1 base respectively, with 10 bases between them. CDR1 is MNHNS, CDR2 SASEGT, per germline. The CDR3 is made up of 14 amino acids. In DNA, the CDR3 is TGTGCCAGCAGTCCCGGGATCCGCACAGATACGCAGTATTTT. Residues: CASSPGIRTDTQYF.